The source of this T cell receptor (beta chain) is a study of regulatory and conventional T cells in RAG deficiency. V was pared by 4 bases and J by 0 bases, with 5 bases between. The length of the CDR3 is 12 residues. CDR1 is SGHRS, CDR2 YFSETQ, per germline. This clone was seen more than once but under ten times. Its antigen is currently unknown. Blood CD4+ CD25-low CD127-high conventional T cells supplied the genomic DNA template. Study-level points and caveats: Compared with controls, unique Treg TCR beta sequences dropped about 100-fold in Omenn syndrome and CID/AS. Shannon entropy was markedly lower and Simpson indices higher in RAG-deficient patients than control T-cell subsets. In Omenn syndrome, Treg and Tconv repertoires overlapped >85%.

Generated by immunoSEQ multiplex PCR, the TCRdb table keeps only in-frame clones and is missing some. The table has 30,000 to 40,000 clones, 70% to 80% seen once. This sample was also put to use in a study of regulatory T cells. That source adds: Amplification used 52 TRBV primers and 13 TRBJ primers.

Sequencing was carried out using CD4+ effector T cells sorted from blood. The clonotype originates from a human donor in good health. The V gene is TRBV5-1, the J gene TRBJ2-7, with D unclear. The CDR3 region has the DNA TGCGCCAGCAGCGTCAGCTCCTACGAGCAGTACTTC. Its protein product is CASSVSSYEQYF.